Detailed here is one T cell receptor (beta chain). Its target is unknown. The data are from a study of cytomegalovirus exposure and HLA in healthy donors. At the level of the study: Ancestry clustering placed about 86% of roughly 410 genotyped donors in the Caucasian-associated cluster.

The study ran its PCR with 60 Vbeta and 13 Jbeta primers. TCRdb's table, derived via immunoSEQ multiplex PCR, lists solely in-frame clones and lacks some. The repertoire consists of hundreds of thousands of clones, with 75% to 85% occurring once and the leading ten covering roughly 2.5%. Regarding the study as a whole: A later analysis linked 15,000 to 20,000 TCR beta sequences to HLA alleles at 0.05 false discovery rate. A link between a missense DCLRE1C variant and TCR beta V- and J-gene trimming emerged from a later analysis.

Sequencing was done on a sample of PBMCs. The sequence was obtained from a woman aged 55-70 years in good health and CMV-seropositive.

The CDR3 spells CAWSVLVYTEAFF. CDR3 nucleotides: TGTGCCTGGAGTGTACTGGTGTACACTGAAGCTTTCTTT. The chain links TRBV30 to TRBJ1-1, with unresolved D. CDR1 is GTSNPN, CDR2 SVGIG, per germline (reference sequence). Trimming cost V 0 bases and J 3 bases, with 8 bases left between them. The CDR3 extends over 13 amino acids.